Below are 10 T cell receptor beta chains sequenced from a single sample in a study of T cell changes during pregnancy in multiple sclerosis. TCRdb's table, derived via immunoSEQ multiplex PCR, lists solely in-frame clones and lacks some. The table has around 79,000 clones, over 80% seen once. The source material was CD4+ T cells from peripheral blood mononuclear cells, sampled in the second trimester of pregnancy. Every receptor here comes from a female donor with multiple sclerosis, enrolled in a pregnancy study.

The genes are TRBV11-2 and TRBJ2-7, with 11 bases identical to TRBD2. This CDR3 contains 14 residues. The germline V gene has CDR1 SGHAT and CDR2 FQNNGV. J was trimmed by 6 bases and V by 4 bases; bases with no gene match: 5. CDR3 loop: CASSSGSGRVEQYF. Here the CDR3 DNA reads TGTGCCAGCAGCTCTGGTAGCGGGAGGGTCGAGCAGTACTTC.

This clone was observed once. The J gene is TRBJ1-2, the V gene TRBV5-1; no definite D call. The CDR3 has 13 amino acids. Germline assignment: CDR1 SGHRS and CDR2 YFSETQ. V dropped 5 bases and J dropped 4 bases, with 12 bases sitting between them. The CDR3 DNA sequence: TGCGCCAGCAGGGGTGGCGGAGTCTATGGCTACACCTTC. Its protein product is CASRGGGVYGYTF.

V is TRBV6-5 and J is TRBJ2-1; the match to TRBD2 covers 9 bases. Germline CDR1 and CDR2: MNHEY and SVGAGI. The V gene end was trimmed by 3 bases and the J gene end by 6 bases; junction bases not matched to a gene: 6. The CDR3 length is 15 residues. CDR3 loop: CASSYQGLAVNEQFF. In DNA form, the CDR3 reads TGTGCCAGCAGTTATCAGGGACTAGCTGTCAATGAGCAGTTCTTC.

The V call is TRBV6-5, the J call TRBJ2-1; 8 bases are shared with TRBD1. The V and J ends lost 4 bases and 4 bases, in that order; junction bases with no gene match: 6. Per germline, CDR1 MNHEY and CDR2 SVGAGI. The CDR3 spans 15 residues. DNA of the CDR3: TGTGCCAGCAGTTCACCGGGACAGGCTTACAATGAGCAGTTCTTC. Amino acids: CASSSPGQAYNEQFF.

The chain combines TRBV27 with TRBJ1-2; TRBD1 is a possible D gene (5 bases). In germline, CDR1 is MNHEY, CDR2 SMNVEV (reference sequence). V lost 4 bases, J lost 2 bases, and 11 bases lay in between. This CDR3 region has 14 residues. CDR3 nucleotide sequence: TGTGCCAGCAGTTCTTTGACAGACAACTATGGCTACACCTTC. Residues: CASSSLTDNYGYTF.

The rearrangement uses TRBV2 and TRBJ2-3; D might be TRBD2 (5 bases). The ends were cut back, 7 bases at V and 6 bases at J, with 17 bases in the middle. The CDR3 sequence is 14 residues long. Per germline, CDR1 SNHLY and CDR2 FYNNEI. In DNA, the CDR3 is TGTGCCAGCACCCCAGCGGCGTCCCTGGATACGCAGTATTTT. Encoded protein: CASTPAASLDTQYF.

The chain couples TRBV25-1 to TRBJ2-3; no reliable D call. Germline V gene data show CDR1 as MGHDK and CDR2 as SYGVNS. CDR3 length equals 12 residues. Trimming left V 3 bases short and J 4 bases short, with 5 bases between. CDR3 DNA sequence: TGTGCCAGCAGTGATCGCGCAGATACGCAGTATTTT. This gives the protein CASSDRADTQYF.

The chain links TRBV6-1 to TRBJ2-7, with a possible D match to TRBD1 (5 bases). CDR1 is MNHNS and CDR2 is SASEGT in the germline V gene. V lost 7 bases to trimming and J lost 2 bases, with 9 bases between them. CDR3 length: 12 amino acids. This chain's CDR3 is CASTGRAYEQYF. In nucleotides, the CDR3 is TGTGCCAGCACGGGCAGGGCCTACGAGCAGTACTTC.

The chain has TRBV6-1 and TRBJ1-5; D is unclear. Looked up from germline, CDR1 is MNHNS and CDR2 is SASEGT. V lost 5 bases to trimming and J lost 6 bases, with 14 bases between them. This CDR3 comprises 14 residues. The CDR3 region has the DNA TGTGCCAGCAGTAGTACCGGGGAGGGTCAGCCCCAGCATTTT. The encoded protein is CASSSTGEGQPQHF.

The chain links TRBV7-2 to TRBJ2-1, with D maybe TRBD2 (5 bases). The V gene lost 4 bases and the J gene lost 0 bases, with 19 bases spanning the gap. The germline V gene encodes CDR1 SGHTA and CDR2 FQGNSA. The CDR3 runs 18 residues. DNA for the CDR3: TGTGCCAGCAGCTCCCAGCCCGGACTGACCAGCTCCTACAATGAGCAGTTCTTC. Translated, it gives CASSSQPGLTSSYNEQFF.